What follows are 28 T cell receptor beta chains derived from one specimen sequenced in a study of CD8 T cells in ankylosing spondylitis. TCRdb reanalysed the 5' RACE reads using MiXCR and keeps one entry per CDR3 protein. Among 200,000 or so distinct CDR3 sequences listed, roughly 25% were seen once. The sample was blood, either unsorted or a sorted T cell fraction (not recorded which). All receptors derive from a male donor with ankylosing spondylitis or in good health (not recorded which).

The rearrangement joins TRBV20-1 to TRBJ1-1, with TRBD1 matching over 8 bases. There are 13 residues in the CDR3. The V and J ends lost 5 bases and 3 bases, in that order; junction bases with no gene match: 5. The germline gives CDR1 DFQATT, CDR2 SNEGSKA (reference sequence). The CDR3 region is CSAGQGMDTEAFF. The CDR3 DNA sequence: TGCAGTGCTGGACAGGGTATGGACACTGAAGCTTTCTTT.

Comment on this clonotype: A much bigger clone sits one base away, suggesting this may be a read error. V and J are TRBV3-1 and TRBJ2-1; D might be TRBD1 or TRBD2, each matching 5 bases. The CDR3 spans 15 residues. V lost 8 bases, J lost 8 bases, and 22 bases lay in between. Germline CDR1 reads LGHDT; CDR2 reads YNNKEL (reference sequence). The CDR3 DNA reads TGTGCCAGCTGCGCCCCGGGTCCGGGGCTCCATGAGCAGTTCTTC. Amino acid sequence: CASCAPGPGLHEQFF.

DNA for the CDR3: TGTGCCAGCAGTTCACTAGCGGGAGTGGAGACCCAGTACTTC. Protein sequence: CASSSLAGVETQYF. The chain couples TRBV2 to TRBJ2-5; 11 bases map to TRBD2. Germline V gene data show CDR1 as SNHLY and CDR2 as FYNNEI. Trimming took 5 bases from V and 5 from J; bases not matched to a gene: 4. The CDR3 totals 14 residues.

This clonotype was seen at least ten times. The J gene is TRBJ1-5, the V gene TRBV6-1; unclear D gene. Germline V gives CDR1 MNHNS, CDR2 SASEGT. Trimming left V 7 bases short and J 4 bases short, with 11 bases between. This CDR3 region has 13 residues. CDR3 loop: CASTPGGNQPQHF. The CDR3 DNA reads TGTGCCAGCACCCCGGGAGGTAATCAGCCCCAGCATTTT.

This clonotype was counted at least ten times. This chain uses TRBV6-2 or TRBV6-3 with TRBJ2-3, with D perhaps TRBD1 (6 bases). The CDR3 is 15 amino acids. CDR1 and CDR2 from the germline V gene are MNHEY and SVGEGT. The V end was cut by 7 bases, the J end by 4 bases, with 18 bases between. The CDR3 DNA follows: TGTGCCAGCACTCTCGACAGGACCGGACCAGATACGCAGTATTTT. Translating gives CASTLDRTGPDTQYF.

The table lists this clonotype with many counts. The V call is TRBV5-5, the J call TRBJ2-1; TRBD1 might be the D (6 bases). V lost 6 bases and J 3 bases, leaving 13 bases between the germline ends. The CDR3 extends over 14 amino acids. Germline lookup yields CDR1 SGHKS and CDR2 YYEKEE (reference sequence). CDR3 sequence reads: CASTGTRGYNEQFF. The CDR3 nucleotides read TGTGCCAGCACCGGGACAAGGGGCTACAATGAGCAGTTCTTC.

The rearrangement joins TRBV20-1 to TRBJ1-2; no clear D. CDR3 length: 14 residues. Trimming shortened V by 0 bases and J by 1 base, and 9 bases separated the two germline ends. Per germline, CDR1 DFQATT and CDR2 SNEGSKA (reference sequence). This CDR3 is CSARDRNLNYGYTF. CDR3 DNA: TGCAGTGCTAGAGATCGGAACCTTAACTATGGCTACACCTTC.

This clonotype was picked up many times. The rearrangement links TRBV6-1 to TRBJ1-5; 8 nucleotides match TRBD1. Per germline, CDR1 MNHNS and CDR2 SASEGT. V shed 8 bases and J 5 bases; nucleotides not matched to a gene: 5. The CDR3 runs 13 residues. CDR3 sequence: CASSQGGDQPQHF. The DNA of the CDR3 is TGTGCCAGCTCACAGGGGGGAGATCAGCCCCAGCATTTT.

This chain uses TRBV4-1 with TRBJ2-1; D perhaps matches TRBD2 (5 bases). Germline assignment: CDR1 MGHRA and CDR2 YSYEKL. The V gene lost 0 bases and the J gene lost 8 bases, with 8 bases spanning the gap. The CDR3 sequence is 13 residues long. CDR3 sequence: CASSQDSGDEQFF. The CDR3 bases are TGCGCCAGCAGCCAAGATTCCGGGGATGAGCAGTTCTTC.

The chain uses TRBV29-1 and TRBJ2-7; D is unclear. The CDR3 covers 15 residues. Germline V CDR1 and CDR2: SQVTM, ANQGSEA. The ends were cut back, 5 bases at V and 0 bases at J, with 17 bases in the middle. CDR3 nucleotide sequence: TGCAGCGTTAAAACGGCCAGATCAAGCTCCTACGAGCAGTACTTC. Translated: CSVKTARSSSYEQYF.

The CDR3 coding sequence is TGCAGTGCCCGGGCCTATCCTGGGGAAAAACTGTTTTTT. Translated: CSARAYPGEKLFF. The J gene is TRBJ1-4, the V gene TRBV20-1, with D hard to call. Trimming pared 6 bases from V and 8 bases from J, leaving 16 bases between. The CDR3 is 13 residues long. CDR1 and CDR2 from the germline V gene are DFQATT and SNEGSKA (reference sequence).

The chain couples TRBV20-1 to TRBJ2-7, with 10 bases that match TRBD1. The CDR3 spans 16 residues. The germline V gene has CDR1 DFQATT and CDR2 SNEGSKA (reference sequence). V gave up 6 bases and J gave up 0 bases; unmatched junction bases: 11. The DNA of the CDR3 is TGCAGTGCCCCGGGACAGGGGCCCTTTCCCTCCTACGAGCAGTACTTC. Translation: CSAPGQGPFPSYEQYF.

This clonotype was seen only a few times. A much larger clone differs from this one at a single base, so this may be a read error. DNA for the CDR3: TGCGCCAGCAGCCCTGGCGGGACAGGAAACTTTGGCTACACCTTC. Amino acids: CASSPGGTGNFGYTF. The chain carries TRBV5-1 and TRBJ1-2, with TRBD1 identical over 8 bases. The CDR3 runs to 15 residues. Germline CDR1 and CDR2: SGHRS and YFSETQ.

This clonotype was observed at least ten times. The chain couples TRBV20-1 to TRBJ1-1, with D perhaps matching TRBD1 (6 bases). Between the trimmed V and J ends, which lost 8 bases and 1 base, there was a span of 14 bases. There are 13 residues in the CDR3. The germline gives CDR1 DFQATT, CDR2 SNEGSKA (reference sequence). Written as DNA, the CDR3 is TGCAGTAAGGGGGTTTCTAGGAACACTGAAGCTTTCTTT. It encodes CSKGVSRNTEAFF.

This clonotype was seen only a few times. The chain carries TRBV29-1 and TRBJ2-7; 14 nucleotides match TRBD2. After removal of 5 bases from V and 4 bases from J, the junction contained 7 bases not matched to a gene. Germline V gene data show CDR1 as SQVTM and CDR2 as ANQGSEA. This CDR3 spans 15 amino acids. The CDR3 DNA follows: TGCAGCGTTAGACAGGGACTAGCGGGAGTATACGAGCAGTACTTC. Amino acids: CSVRQGLAGVYEQYF.

The V and J genes are TRBV5-1 and TRBJ2-7; the match to TRBD1 covers 7 bases. The CDR3 runs to 14 residues. Germline V lookup: CDR1 SGHRS, CDR2 YFSETQ. Trimming removed 1 base from V and 6 bases from J; junction bases left unmatched: 7. The CDR3 DNA follows: TGCGCCAGCAGCTTGCGGGACAGTGCCTGCGAGCAGTACTTC. Its protein is CASSLRDSACEQYF.

The gene calls are TRBV12-3 or TRBV12-4 and TRBJ2-1; no definite D call. Trimming removed 5 bases at V and 3 bases at J, with 11 bases between. The CDR3 extends over 14 amino acids. The CDR3 spells CASSRARVYNEQFF. The CDR3 bases are TGTGCCAGCAGTCGGGCTAGGGTCTACAATGAGCAGTTCTTC.

There are many counts of this clonotype. CDR3 in amino acids: CASSGRQGKTDTQYF. Written as DNA, the CDR3 is TGTGCCAGCAGCGGGCGACAGGGGAAGACAGATACGCAGTATTTT. V and J are TRBV11-1 and TRBJ2-3; 8 bases fit TRBD1. With V trimmed by 5 bases and J by 3 bases, 7 bases remained unmatched. The germline gives CDR1 SGHAT, CDR2 FQDESV (reference sequence). The length of the CDR3 is 15 residues.

This chain links TRBV20-1 with TRBJ2-3; D call uncertain. The CDR3 consists of 12 residues. Trimming removed 4 bases from V and 2 bases from J, with 7 bases in between. Germline CDR1 is DFQATT and CDR2 is SNEGSKA (reference sequence). The CDR3 bases are TGCAGTGCTATCCAGGACACAGATACGCAGTATTTT. Encoded protein: CSAIQDTDTQYF.

This rearrangement joins TRBV15 to TRBJ2-7; 8 bases fit TRBD2. The CDR3 has 16 residues. Trimming took 2 bases from V and 4 from J; bases not matched to a gene: 10. From germline, CDR1 is LNHNV and CDR2 YYDKDF (reference sequence). The CDR3, as DNA: TGTGCCACCAGCAGAATCGGGGAGGGCGGGAGGTACGAGCAGTACTTC. This encodes CATSRIGEGGRYEQYF.

The rearrangement joins TRBV29-1 to TRBJ2-1; a weak D match, TRBD1 (6 bases). The ends were cut back, 4 bases at V and 12 bases at J, with 16 bases in the middle. The germline V gene has CDR1 SQVTM and CDR2 ANQGSEA. The CDR3 is 12 amino acids. The CDR3 is CSVVTGPSGQFF. CDR3 sequence (DNA): TGCAGCGTTGTTACAGGGCCTTCCGGGCAGTTCTTC.

This clonotype was observed many times. The chain recombines TRBV20-1 with TRBJ2-1; no firm D call. Looked up from germline, CDR1 is DFQATT and CDR2 is SNEGSKA (reference sequence). Trimming removed 0 bases from V and 2 bases from J, with 14 bases in between. CDR3 size: 16 residues. The DNA of the CDR3 is TGCAGTGCTAGAGATCGCGCCGTCGTACCCTACAATGAGCAGTTCTTC. The encoded protein is CSARDRAVVPYNEQFF.

This rearrangement joins TRBV20-1 to TRBJ2-7; 7 nucleotides match TRBD1. CDR1 DFQATT and CDR2 SNEGSKA come from the germline V gene (reference sequence). The CDR3 sequence is 12 residues long. Trimming at V came to 6 bases and at J to 3 bases, leaving 5 bases not matched to a gene. Here the CDR3 DNA reads TGCAGTGCGGGGGACAGCCTCTACGAGCAGTACTTC. Translated: CSAGDSLYEQYF.

With regard to this clonotype: It may be a read error: a sequence one base away is much more abundant. The V call is TRBV5-5, the J call TRBJ2-1; D gene ambiguous. The CDR3 has 12 residues. The germline CDR1 and CDR2 sequences are SGHKS and YYEKEE (reference sequence). The CDR3: CASSSFDNERFF. The CDR3 DNA is TGTGCCAGCAGCTCGTTCGATAACGAGCGGTTCTTC.

This clonotype was observed at least ten times. The chain recombines TRBV12-3 or TRBV12-4 with TRBJ2-7; TRBD2 matches at 14 bases. CDR3 length equals 17 residues. J lost 2 bases, V lost 6 bases, and 9 bases had no gene match. Here the CDR3 DNA reads TGTGCCAGCAGCGCGGGACTAGCGGGAGCAAGCACCTACGAGCAGTACTTC. Amino acids: CASSAGLAGASTYEQYF.

The gene calls are TRBV20-1 and TRBJ2-5; TRBD1 agrees at 9 bases. The germline V gene has CDR1 DFQATT and CDR2 SNEGSKA (reference sequence). The CDR3 runs to 14 residues. V gave up 5 bases and J gave up 6 bases; unmatched junction bases: 10. The CDR3 DNA is TGCAGTGCTGGAGTGACAGGGGGTGGGAAGACCCAGTACTTC. Its translation is CSAGVTGGGKTQYF.

Of note for this clonotype: A read error is possible here, since a much larger clone lies one base away. This rearrangement joins TRBV27 to TRBJ2-7; TRBD2 matches 11 bases. Judging by the DNA end, TRBJ2-1 fits better; the J call may be wrong. This CDR3 is built from 15 residues. Germline values: CDR1 MNHEY, CDR2 SMNVEV (reference sequence). CDR3 sequence reads: CASSPSGRYSYEQFF. The CDR3 nucleotides read TGTGCCAGCAGTCCTAGCGGGAGGTATAGCTACGAGCAGTTCTTC.

This clonotype was counted at least ten times. The V gene is TRBV5-1, the J gene TRBJ2-1; D unclear. V lost 0 bases and J 1 base, leaving 5 bases between the germline ends. Germline CDR1 is SGHRS and CDR2 is YFSETQ. This CDR3 contains 14 residues. This chain's CDR3 is CASSLGDSYNEQFF. CDR3 coding DNA: TGCGCCAGCAGCTTGGGGGATTCCTACAATGAGCAGTTCTTC.